A single sample is the source of the 30 T cell receptor beta chains below, sequenced in a study of identical twins. Each CDR3 protein gets one entry after TCRdb re-called the 5' RACE reads with MiXCR. The repertoire holds about 390,000 distinct CDR3 sequences, with 7% to 9.5% as singletons. Sequencing used naive T cells sorted from blood. The receptor source for this set is a woman aged 45-59 years in good health.

V gene TRBV7-2 combines with J gene TRBJ2-7; TRBD1 is a possible D gene (5 bases). The V end lost 5 bases, the J end lost 6 bases, and 14 bases lay between the germline ends. Germline loops: CDR1 SGHTA, CDR2 FQGNSA. The CDR3 is 13 residues long. The CDR3 sequence is CASSRDSSGEQYF. CDR3 DNA: TGTGCCAGCAGCCGAGACAGTTCTGGCGAGCAGTACTTC.

The V gene is TRBV25-1, the J gene TRBJ1-1; maybe TRBD1 (5 bases). This CDR3 comprises 14 residues. CDR1 MGHDK and CDR2 SYGVNS come from the germline V gene. Deletions cut 6 bases from V and 4 bases from J, with 15 bases between. The CDR3 is CASSDYTGRTEAFF. The CDR3 DNA sequence: TGTGCCAGCAGCGACTATACAGGTCGCACTGAAGCTTTCTTT. Based on the CDR3 plus reference TRBV25-1 and TRBJ1-1, the full variable domain is EADIYQTPRYLVIGTGKKITLECSQTMGHDKMYWYQQDPGMELHLIHYSYGVNSTEKGDLSSESTVSRIRTEHFPLTLESARPSHTSQYLCASSDYTGRTEAFFGQGTRLTVV.

This clonotype was seen many times. This chain connects TRBV5-1 to TRBJ2-3; 8 bases agree with TRBD2. There are 15 residues in the CDR3. Per the germline V gene, CDR1 is SGHRS and CDR2 is YFSETQ. With 7 bases clipped from V and 2 bases from J, the junction kept 9 bases outside the gene matches. The CDR3 is CASFGTSGTTDTQYF. CDR3 bases: TGCGCCAGCTTCGGAACTAGCGGAACCACAGATACGCAGTATTTT.

The V and J genes are TRBV7-9 and TRBJ2-1; 10 bases match TRBD2. The CDR3 loop spans 19 amino acids. The V segment lost 1 base and the J segment 4 bases; nucleotides outside the gene matches: 13. Germline-derived CDR1 and CDR2 are SEHNR and FQNEAQ (reference sequence). The CDR3 DNA is TGTGCCAGCAGCTTAGTCCCCCTAGCGGGAGCCATAAATTACAATGAGCAGTTCTTC. Translated, it gives CASSLVPLAGAINYNEQFF.

This clonotype was counted between two and nine times. The J gene is TRBJ2-5, the V gene TRBV29-1; TRBD2 agrees at 9 bases. In germline, CDR1 is SQVTM, CDR2 ANQGSEA. This CDR3 is built from 12 residues. Trimming removed 7 bases from V and 4 bases from J; junction bases left unmatched: 4. The CDR3, as DNA: TGCAGCGATAGCGGGAGAGCAGAGACCCAGTACTTC. Translating gives CSDSGRAETQYF.

The sample holds many counts of this clonotype. The rearrangement links TRBV5-6 to TRBJ1-5; TRBD1 might be the D (6 bases). The CDR3 has 14 residues. V was cut by 4 bases and J by 6 bases, with 14 bases left in between. The germline gives CDR1 SGHDT, CDR2 YYEEEE. Here the CDR3 DNA reads TGTGCCAGCAGCCGGGCAGGGGAGGGTCAGCCCCAGCATTTT. Translation: CASSRAGEGQPQHF.

The chain recombines TRBV25-1 with TRBJ2-7; TRBD2 aligns across 14 bases. In germline, CDR1 is MGHDK, CDR2 SYGVNS. The CDR3 has 16 amino acids. Trimming removed 4 bases from V and 1 base from J; junction bases left unmatched: 3. As DNA, the CDR3 is TGTGCCAGCAGTGCCTGGACTAGCGGGAGGTCCTACGAGCAGTACTTC. The encoded protein is CASSAWTSGRSYEQYF.

There are many counts of this clonotype. J is TRBJ2-2 and V is TRBV5-1; D unclear. There are 14 residues in the CDR3. Trimming cost V 0 bases and J 5 bases, with 8 bases left between them. Germline CDR1 SGHRS, CDR2 YFSETQ. As DNA, the CDR3 is TGCGCCAGCAGCTTGGGGCCCGATACCGGGGAGCTGTTTTTT. Protein sequence: CASSLGPDTGELFF.

This clonotype was recorded many times. This chain links TRBV5-1 with TRBJ2-3; no reliable D call. This CDR3 has 11 amino acids. Trimming removed 1 base from V and 6 bases from J, with 3 bases in between. CDR1 is SGHRS, CDR2 YFSETQ, per germline. The CDR3 DNA follows: TGCGCCAGCAGCTTGAAGGATACGCAGTATTTT. Translated, it gives CASSLKDTQYF.

A few counts support this clonotype. This rearrangement joins TRBV3-1 to TRBJ2-1, with 10 bases aligning to TRBD2. This CDR3 has 13 amino acids. Germline V lookup: CDR1 LGHDT, CDR2 YNNKEL (reference sequence). Trimming took 8 bases from V and 8 from J; bases not matched to a gene: 6. The CDR3 bases are TGTGCCAGCCTTGTAGCGGGAGGCCATGAGCAGTTCTTC. Protein: CASLVAGGHEQFF.

A few counts support this clonotype. The V and J genes are TRBV24-1 and TRBJ2-1, with D perhaps matching TRBD2 (6 bases). CDR3 length: 16 residues. Germline assignment: CDR1 KGHDR and CDR2 SFDVKD. The V end was cut by 3 bases, the J end by 0 bases, with 11 bases between. The CDR3: CATSDQIADSYNEQFF. The DNA of the CDR3 is TGTGCCACCAGTGATCAAATAGCGGACTCCTACAATGAGCAGTTCTTC.

The gene calls are TRBV4-1 and TRBJ2-4, with 10 bases aligning to TRBD2. Germline-derived CDR1 and CDR2 are MGHRA and YSYEKL. V trimming: 3 bases; J trimming: 1 base; junction bases outside the gene matches: 9. The CDR3 has 18 amino acids. In nucleotides, the CDR3 is TGCGCCAGCAGCCATCCGGGGACTAGCGAGAGGGCCAAAAACATTCAGTACTTC. Protein sequence: CASSHPGTSERAKNIQYF.

This clonotype was counted between two and nine times. The gene calls are TRBV3-1 and TRBJ1-6; a weak D match, TRBD1 (5 bases). Between the trimmed V and J ends, which lost 1 base and 7 bases, there was a span of 14 bases. The germline CDR1 and CDR2 sequences are LGHDT and YNNKEL (reference sequence). This CDR3 is 16 amino acids long. The CDR3 DNA sequence: TGTGCCAGCAGCCAAGCGCCGGGACTCCTGAATTCACCCCTCCACTTT. Translating it yields CASSQAPGLLNSPLHF.

The chain carries TRBV12-3 or TRBV12-4 and TRBJ2-5; the D is unclear. Trimming stripped 6 bases from V and 7 bases from J, with 18 bases between. CDR3 length: 14 amino acids. As DNA, the CDR3 is TGTGCCAGCAGCCGCGACGACGCGCCGGGGACCCAGTACTTC. It yields the protein CASSRDDAPGTQYF.

CDR3 amino acids: CASSPTGVNSPLHF. CDR3 nucleotides: TGTGCCAGCAGCCCGACAGGGGTTAATTCACCCCTCCACTTT. The chain couples TRBV7-9 to TRBJ1-6; TRBD1 agrees at 8 bases. With V trimmed by 5 bases and J by 6 bases, 3 bases remained unmatched. The CDR3 length is 14 residues. CDR1 and CDR2 (germline): SEHNR, FQNEAQ (reference sequence).

This clonotype was observed a few times. The CDR3 here is CASSFSRETQYF. CDR3 DNA: TGTGCCAGCAGCTTCTCTCGCGAGACCCAGTACTTC. The V and J genes are TRBV7-9 and TRBJ2-5; the D is unclear. CDR1 SEHNR and CDR2 FQNEAQ come from the germline V gene (reference sequence). CDR3 length: 12 residues. V gave up 3 bases and J gave up 5 bases, with 7 bases separating them.

The V call is TRBV7-8, the J call TRBJ1-5; D remains ambiguous. V lost 5 bases and J lost 4, with 15 bases in between. Per the germline V gene, CDR1 is SGHVS and CDR2 is FQNEAQ. The CDR3 totals 15 residues. The CDR3 DNA reads as TGTGCCAGCAGCAGGGCTGGGGTAATTAATCAGCCCCAGCATTTT. Translating it yields CASSRAGVINQPQHF.

The chain is built from TRBV30 and TRBJ2-3; D possibly corresponds to TRBD1 (5 bases). Germline V gene lookup returns CDR1 GTSNPN and CDR2 SVGIG (reference sequence). This CDR3 has 13 residues. V lost 7 bases and J lost 4, with 15 bases in between. The CDR3 nucleotides read TGTGCCTCCAACAAGGGGTGGGCAGATACGCAGTATTTT. Amino acid sequence: CASNKGWADTQYF.

There are many counts of this clonotype. The J gene is TRBJ2-5, the V gene TRBV5-1, with D perhaps matching TRBD2 (6 bases). The V end lost 2 bases, the J end lost 3 bases, and 11 bases lay between the germline ends. CDR1 and CDR2 (germline): SGHRS, YFSETQ. The CDR3 loop spans 14 amino acids. CDR3 protein: CASSFGTPEETQYF. CDR3 in DNA: TGCGCCAGCAGCTTCGGGACTCCTGAAGAGACCCAGTACTTC.

This clonotype came up a few times. The rearrangement uses TRBV12-5 and TRBJ2-1; TRBD2 is a possible D gene (5 bases). The germline V gene has CDR1 LGHNT and CDR2 FRNRAP. The CDR3 sequence is 13 residues long. Trimming left V 5 bases short and J 15 bases short, with 20 bases between. The CDR3 spells CASGLDGVRSPFF. DNA of the CDR3: TGTGCTAGTGGTCTGGACGGGGTCCGTTCCCCGTTCTTC.

In this sample, this clonotype turned up many times. The gene calls are TRBV12-3 or TRBV12-4 and TRBJ1-2; no clear D gene. This CDR3 is built from 13 residues. Trimming shortened V by 0 bases and J by 5 bases, and 7 bases separated the two germline ends. This CDR3 reads CASSLASRYGYTF. The CDR3 DNA follows: TGTGCCAGCAGTTTAGCGAGTCGGTATGGCTACACCTTC.

Here the CDR3 reads CASSPAGDGYTF. The CDR3 DNA follows: TGTGCCAGCAGCCCGGCAGGGGATGGCTACACCTTC. The chain carries TRBV3-1 and TRBJ1-2; D may be TRBD1 (6 bases). Between the trimmed V and J ends, which lost 4 bases and 6 bases, there was a span of 9 bases. The CDR3 loop spans 12 amino acids. Germline V lookup: CDR1 LGHDT, CDR2 YNNKEL (reference sequence).

This clonotype was observed at least ten times. The chain uses TRBV29-1 and TRBJ2-3; unclear D gene. CDR3 length: 13 amino acids. Germline loops: CDR1 SQVTM, CDR2 ANQGSEA. V was trimmed by 4 bases and J by 4 bases, leaving 12 bases between them. The CDR3 is CSVVPLEADTQYF. As DNA, the CDR3 is TGCAGCGTTGTCCCCCTAGAGGCAGATACGCAGTATTTT.

The CDR3 bases are TGTGCCAGCAGTTACAGGGGGGGTTACCCGAACACTGAAGCTTTCTTT. It encodes CASSYRGGYPNTEAFF. The rearrangement links TRBV6-5 to TRBJ1-1, with D maybe TRBD1 (6 bases). Per germline, CDR1 MNHEY and CDR2 SVGAGI. This CDR3 region has 16 residues. V was clipped by 2 bases and J by 1 base, with 14 bases between them.

This clonotype has just a few counts. The chain employs TRBV29-1 and TRBJ1-3; D is uncertain. There are 12 residues in the CDR3. Germline V CDR1 and CDR2: SQVTM, ANQGSEA. V dropped 3 bases and J dropped 3 bases, with 6 bases sitting between them. DNA for the CDR3: TGCAGCGTTGAGGAGCATGGAAACACCATATATTTT. It codes for CSVEEHGNTIYF.

The chain recombines TRBV28 with TRBJ2-1; weak D call: TRBD2 (5 bases). Deletions cut 7 bases from V and 0 bases from J, with 13 bases between. This CDR3 is built from 15 residues. Germline V lookup: CDR1 MDHEN, CDR2 SYDVKM. The DNA of the CDR3 is TGTGCCAGCACGGGCGGGCGAAGCTCCTACAATGAGCAGTTCTTC. It translates to CASTGGRSSYNEQFF.

In its sample, this clonotype was seen a few times. The gene calls are TRBV3-1 and TRBJ2-4; D may be TRBD2 (5 bases). The CDR3 spans 15 residues. V dropped 0 bases and J dropped 6 bases, with 12 bases sitting between them. Germline V gene sequence: CDR1 LGHDT, CDR2 YNNKEL (reference sequence). CDR3 sequence: CASSQEQLVGNIQYF. The CDR3 coding sequence is TGTGCCAGCAGCCAAGAACAACTAGTAGGAAACATTCAGTACTTC.

This clonotype appeared many times. The chain recombines TRBV5-1 with TRBJ2-1; perhaps TRBD1 as D (6 bases). Germline values: CDR1 SGHRS, CDR2 YFSETQ. Trimming pared 1 base from V and 3 bases from J, leaving 11 bases between. CDR3 size: 15 residues. CDR3 amino acids: CASSLRTVDYNEQFF. CDR3 DNA sequence: TGCGCCAGCAGCTTGCGGACAGTGGACTACAATGAGCAGTTCTTC. Full variable domain (outside the CDR3, taken from reference TRBV5-1 and TRBJ2-1): KAGVTQTPRYLIKTRGQQVTLSCSPISGHRSVSWYQQTPGQGLQFLFEYFSETQRNKGNFPGRFSGRQFSNSRSEMNVSTLELGDSALYLCASSLRTVDYNEQFFGPGTRLTVL.

The CDR3 region is CAWSAFGGSGSYNEQFF. The CDR3 nucleotides read TGTGCCTGGAGTGCTTTCGGCGGGAGTGGGTCCTACAATGAGCAGTTCTTC. The chain recombines TRBV30 with TRBJ2-1; 7 bases map to TRBD2. CDR3 length: 17 amino acids. The ends lost 1 base at V and 1 base at J; junction bases unmatched: 10. Looked up from germline, CDR1 is GTSNPN and CDR2 is SVGIG (reference sequence).

This clonotype was seen many times. The CDR3 protein is CASSIGAGSPYEQYV. The CDR3 nucleotides read TGTGCCAGCAGCATAGGGGCGGGATCCCCCTACGAGCAGTACGTC. The chain joins TRBV11-2 to TRBJ2-7; tentative D call: TRBD2 (6 bases). V gave up 5 bases and J gave up 2 bases, with 16 bases separating them. Looked up from germline, CDR1 is SGHAT and CDR2 is FQNNGV. The CDR3 totals 15 residues.